The 32 T cell receptor beta chains listed next were all sequenced from one sample in a study of cytomegalovirus exposure and HLA in healthy donors. Researchers ran the PCR with 60 Vbeta and 13 Jbeta primers. This table comes from immunoSEQ multiplex PCR, and its TCRdb copy is limited to in-frame clones, with some not included. The sample records more than 110,000 clones, 80% being singletons. The specimen sequenced was PBMCs. These receptors were obtained from a male donor in good health and CMV-seronegative.

The V call is TRBV19, the J call TRBJ2-1, with a tentative D call TRBD1 (6 bases). The CDR3 contains 15 residues. The V end was cut by 3 bases, the J end by 8 bases, with 17 bases between. From germline, CDR1 is LNHDA and CDR2 SQIVND (reference sequence). CDR3 DNA sequence: TGTGCCAGTAGTATCGACAGGCCGGGCACCCATGAGCAGTTCTTC. Its translation: CASSIDRPGTHEQFF.

The chain couples TRBV28 to TRBJ2-2, with 9 nucleotides matching TRBD2. With V trimmed by 8 bases and J by 4 bases, 14 bases remained unmatched. Germline lookup yields CDR1 MDHEN and CDR2 SYDVKM. The CDR3 is made up of 17 amino acids. The CDR3 is CASSRWQRGVGTGELFF. The CDR3 DNA reads as TGTGCCAGCTCCCGGTGGCAGCGGGGGGTGGGCACCGGGGAGCTGTTTTTT.

CDR3 loop: CASSAGGQPHYGYTF. The CDR3 DNA reads as TGTGCCAGCAGCGCTGGGGGACAGCCCCACTATGGCTACACCTTC. The V gene is TRBV9, the J gene TRBJ1-2; TRBD1 matches 7 bases. The CDR3 runs to 15 residues. J lost 3 bases, V lost 3 bases, and 8 bases had no gene match. Germline assignment: CDR1 SGDLS and CDR2 YYNGEE.

This chain links TRBV7-2 with TRBJ1-2; no firm D call. The CDR3 contains 12 residues. CDR1 and CDR2 from the germline V gene are SGHTA and FQGNSA. V lost 8 bases and J lost 8, with 15 bases in between. CDR3 sequence: CASAKREEGYTF. The DNA of the CDR3 is TGTGCCAGCGCGAAGCGCGAGGAAGGCTACACCTTC.

The chain couples TRBV7-3 to TRBJ2-7, with D tentatively TRBD1 (6 bases). Germline assignment: CDR1 SGHTA and CDR2 FQGTGA. V was clipped by 8 bases and J by 3 bases, with 14 bases between them. The CDR3 covers 13 residues. CDR3 DNA: TGTGCCAGCGGCCCGGGACATAGCTACGAGCAGTACTTC. It specifies CASGPGHSYEQYF.

This sequence joins TRBV28 and TRBJ2-5; 9 bases map to TRBD1. CDR3 length: 14 residues. The germline CDR1 and CDR2 sequences are MDHEN and SYDVKM. Trimming cost V 5 bases and J 5 bases; bases outside gene matches: 6. CDR3 region: CASSGQGRVETQYF. CDR3 coding DNA: TGTGCCAGCAGTGGACAGGGGCGCGTCGAGACCCAGTACTTC.

The chain has TRBV6-5 and TRBJ2-5, with a tentative D call TRBD1 (6 bases). The V end lost 8 bases, the J end lost 5 bases, and 9 bases lay between the germline ends. The CDR3 sequence is 11 residues long. Germline V CDR1 and CDR2: MNHEY, SVGAGI. The CDR3: CASSQGETQYF. CDR3 DNA: TGTGCCAGCTCGCAGGGGGAGACCCAGTACTTC.

J is TRBJ1-1 and V is TRBV4-2; possibly TRBD1 for D (6 bases). The length of the CDR3 is 14 residues. V lost 4 bases, J lost 0 bases, and 9 bases lay in between. Germline V gene data show CDR1 as LGHNA and CDR2 as YNFKEQ. CDR3 sequence reads: CASSRQAMNTEAFF. The DNA for the CDR3 is TGTGCCAGCAGCCGACAGGCCATGAACACTGAAGCTTTCTTT.

The rearrangement links TRBV4-3 to TRBJ2-2, with 13 bases that match TRBD2. V was clipped by 4 bases and J by 2 bases; unmatched bases: 4. CDR1 and CDR2 (germline): LGHNA, YSLEER. This CDR3 is 17 amino acids long. The DNA of the CDR3 is TGCGCCAGCAGCCCGACTAGCGGGGGGTTAAACACCGGGGAGCTGTTTTTT. Translated, it gives CASSPTSGGLNTGELFF.

V and J are TRBV9 and TRBJ2-2, with TRBD2 matching over 7 bases. The CDR3 totals 13 residues. The germline CDR1 and CDR2 sequences are SGDLS and YYNGEE. V lost 8 bases and J lost 4; bases outside the gene matches: 5. CDR3 DNA: TGTGCCAGTGGGGGGGGTACCACCGGGGAGCTGTTTTTT. It is translated as CASGGGTTGELFF.

V and J are TRBV10-3 and TRBJ2-7, with D perhaps matching TRBD1 (5 bases). The CDR3 extends over 14 amino acids. Germline V gene data show CDR1 as ENHRY and CDR2 as SYGVKD. V shed 0 bases and J shed 0 bases, with 6 bases lying between them. The CDR3 loop reads CAISESGASYEQYF. CDR3 in DNA: TGTGCCATCAGTGAGTCAGGGGCCTCCTACGAGCAGTACTTC.

Only one count was recorded for this clone. The rearrangement uses TRBV5-6 and TRBJ1-2, with D unclear. V lost 4 bases and J lost 3, with 10 bases in between. The germline CDR1 and CDR2 sequences are SGHDT and YYEEEE. The CDR3 length is 13 residues. The CDR3 here is CASSTGIYYGYTF. In DNA, the CDR3 is TGTGCCAGCAGCACGGGGATCTACTATGGCTACACCTTC. The whole variable domain, filled in from reference TRBV5-6 and TRBJ1-2, reads DAGVTQSPTHLIKTRGQQVTLRCSPKSGHDTVSWYQQALGQGPQFIFQYYEEEERQRGNFPDRFSGHQFPNYSSELNVNALLLGDSALYLCASSTGIYYGYTFGSGTRLTVV.

V is TRBV11-2 and J is TRBJ1-6, with D perhaps TRBD1 (6 bases). The germline gives CDR1 SGHAT, CDR2 FQNNGV. The V end lost 5 bases, the J end lost 7 bases, and 12 bases lay between the germline ends. The CDR3 is made up of 14 amino acids. The CDR3 spells CASSLPRGNSPLHF. In nucleotides, the CDR3 is TGTGCCAGCAGCCTGCCCAGGGGAAATTCACCCCTCCACTTT.

This chain joins TRBV4-3 and TRBJ2-3; 9 bases fit TRBD2. Trimming cost V 0 bases and J 5 bases; bases outside gene matches: 9. The CDR3 runs to 17 residues. Germline values: CDR1 LGHNA, CDR2 YSLEER. CDR3 DNA sequence: TGCGCCAGCAGCCAAGATCGGACTAGCGCGGTCGGAGATACGCAGTATTTT. It is translated as CASSQDRTSAVGDTQYF.

The chain links TRBV10-3 to TRBJ1-1; D is possibly TRBD1 (6 bases). V lost 1 base, J lost 4 bases, and 16 bases lay in between. The CDR3 spans 16 residues. Germline V gives CDR1 ENHRY, CDR2 SYGVKD. The CDR3 reads CAISELTQGLGTEAFF. CDR3 DNA: TGTGCCATCAGTGAGTTAACCCAGGGGCTGGGCACTGAAGCTTTCTTT.

The gene calls are TRBV2 and TRBJ1-4, with a weak D call TRBD1 (6 bases). The CDR3 runs 15 residues. Between the trimmed V and J ends, which lost 7 bases and 0 bases, there was a span of 12 bases. Germline-derived CDR1 and CDR2 are SNHLY and FYNNEI. The CDR3 reads CASIPTGATNEKLFF. CDR3 DNA: TGTGCCAGCATTCCGACAGGTGCAACTAATGAAAAACTGTTTTTT.

This chain uses TRBV27 with TRBJ1-1; possibly TRBD1 for D (6 bases). V shed 5 bases and J shed 5 bases, with 12 bases lying between them. Germline lookup yields CDR1 MNHEY and CDR2 SMNVEV (reference sequence). This CDR3 comprises 13 residues. The CDR3 sequence: CASSERRGTEAFF. CDR3 bases: TGTGCCAGCAGTGAGAGAAGGGGGACTGAAGCTTTCTTT.

This clone was detected once. CDR3 loop: CASSLRQGPTEAFF. For the CDR3, the DNA is TGTGCCAGCAGCTTACGACAGGGACCCACTGAAGCTTTCTTT. This sequence joins TRBV7-6 and TRBJ1-1; 7 bases are shared with TRBD1. Unmatched junction bases numbered 4, after V lost 2 bases and J lost 4 bases. The CDR3 spans 14 residues. CDR1 is SGHVS, CDR2 FNYEAQ, per germline.

V usage is TRBV5-1 and J usage is TRBJ2-3, with 10 bases fitting TRBD2. V lost 3 bases, J lost 6 bases, and 7 bases stayed unmatched. Germline V lookup: CDR1 SGHRS, CDR2 YFSETQ. This CDR3 spans 15 amino acids. This CDR3 is CASSSGSGGADTQYF. The CDR3 bases are TGCGCCAGCAGCTCGGGGAGCGGGGGGGCGGATACGCAGTATTTT. The variable domain in full, completed from reference TRBV5-1 and TRBJ2-3, reads KAGVTQTPRYLIKTRGQQVTLSCSPISGHRSVSWYQQTPGQGLQFLFEYFSETQRNKGNFPGRFSGRQFSNSRSEMNVSTLELGDSALYLCASSSGSGGADTQYFGPGTRLTVL.

Here the CDR3 DNA reads TGTGCCAGCAGCTGTTCGAGGGGGTCTAACTATGGCTACACCTTC. This encodes CASSCSRGSNYGYTF. The chain couples TRBV7-3 to TRBJ1-2; possible D gene TRBD1, 6 bases. Per germline, CDR1 SGHTA and CDR2 FQGTGA. Trimming pared 4 bases from V and 0 bases from J, leaving 12 bases between. This CDR3 contains 15 residues. The variable domain in full, with the rest retrieved from reference TRBV7-3 and TRBJ1-2, is GAGVSQTPSNKVTEKGKYVELRCDPISGHTALYWYRQSLGQGPEFLIYFQGTGAADDSGLPNDRFFAVRPEGSVSTLKIQRTERGDSAVYLCASSCSRGSNYGYTFGSGTRLTVV.

V and J are TRBV29-1 and TRBJ2-5, with 8 bases fitting TRBD1. Germline V gene data show CDR1 as SQVTM and CDR2 as ANQGSEA. V lost 6 bases to trimming and J lost 5 bases; unmatched junction nucleotides: 5. The CDR3 contains 12 residues. The CDR3 region is CSVRQGMETQYF. CDR3 in DNA: TGCAGCGTGCGACAGGGGATGGAGACCCAGTACTTC.

The rearrangement uses TRBV6-1 and TRBJ1-2; 8 bases are a match to TRBD1. The V gene end was trimmed by 8 bases and the J gene end by 1 base; junction bases not matched to a gene: 9. CDR1 and CDR2 (germline): MNHNS, SASEGT. The CDR3 extends over 15 amino acids. The chain's CDR3 is CASGSGGVNNYGYTF. DNA of the CDR3: TGTGCCAGCGGCTCAGGGGGCGTCAATAACTATGGCTACACCTTC.

The chain combines TRBV29-1 with TRBJ1-1; D may be TRBD1 (5 bases). The CDR3 sequence is 15 residues long. V lost 2 bases, J lost 4 bases, and 17 bases lay in between. CDR1 SQVTM and CDR2 ANQGSEA come from the germline V gene. CDR3: CSVELGGGGPTEAFF. The CDR3 DNA reads as TGCAGCGTTGAATTAGGTGGGGGGGGTCCCACTGAAGCTTTCTTT.

The CDR3, as DNA: TGTGCCAGCAGCTTCCGGACTGGACCGGGACAAGGGGGCACAGATACGCAGTATTTT. Translated: CASSFRTGPGQGGTDTQYF. The J gene is TRBJ2-3, the V gene TRBV7-9; possibly TRBD1 for D (6 bases). Germline V lookup: CDR1 SEHNR, CDR2 FQNEAQ (reference sequence). CDR3 size: 19 residues. The germline V and J ends were trimmed by 3 bases and 1 base, with 23 bases remaining between them.

CDR3 sequence: CASSKRQGPPSGNTIYF. The CDR3 DNA sequence: TGTGCCAGCAGCAAACGACAGGGGCCCCCCTCTGGAAACACCATATATTTT. This chain links TRBV7-9 with TRBJ1-3, with 8 bases identical to TRBD1. V lost 5 bases and J lost 0; bases outside the gene matches: 9. The CDR3 extends over 17 amino acids. Germline V CDR1 and CDR2: SEHNR, FQNEAQ (reference sequence).

J is TRBJ2-3 and V is TRBV30; 8 bases line up with TRBD2. CDR3 size: 16 residues. CDR1 GTSNPN and CDR2 SVGIG come from the germline V gene (reference sequence). Germline trimming cut 1 base from V and 3 bases from J; bases unmatched to any gene: 9. The CDR3 sequence: CAWSDGGGYLTDTQYF. CDR3 bases: TGTGCCTGGAGTGACGGGGGGGGCTATTTAACAGATACGCAGTATTTT.

This clone was detected only a few times. This same CDR3 is encoded by further DNA sequences in the sample. J is TRBJ1-2 and V is TRBV7-6; TRBD1 agrees at 7 bases. V dropped 3 bases and J dropped 4; count of bases not matched to a gene: 2. The CDR3 covers 13 residues. Germline V gene sequence: CDR1 SGHVS, CDR2 FNYEAQ. As DNA, the CDR3 is TGTGCCAGCAGCTTCGCAGGGGGCTATGGCTACACCTTC. Translated: CASSFAGGYGYTF.

The rearrangement joins TRBV28 to TRBJ1-2, with D possibly matching TRBD1 (5 bases). Looked up from germline, CDR1 is MDHEN and CDR2 is SYDVKM. Trimming pared 4 bases from V and 8 bases from J, leaving 20 bases between. CDR3 length: 15 residues. CDR3 bases: TGTGCCAGCAGTTCCACCGACAGTACGGGTCGGGGCTACACCTTC. It yields the protein CASSSTDSTGRGYTF.

The chain joins TRBV7-2 to TRBJ2-1; D not certain. CDR1 is SGHTA, CDR2 FQGNSA, per germline. CDR3 size: 13 residues. The ends were cut back, 3 bases at V and 9 bases at J, with 12 bases in the middle. The DNA of the CDR3 is TGTGCCAGCAGCTTCCACCCTAAAAGTGAGCAGTTCTTC. It specifies CASSFHPKSEQFF.

This clone was seen a few times. The chain links TRBV6-5 to TRBJ1-2, with D uncertain. This CDR3 region has 13 residues. The V end was cut by 9 bases, the J end by 4 bases, with 15 bases between. CDR1 MNHEY and CDR2 SVGAGI come from the germline V gene. The CDR3 coding sequence is TGTGCCAGTAGAAAAGGTCAGGCCTATGGCTACACCTTC. Residues: CASRKGQAYGYTF.

The chain has TRBV28 and TRBJ1-3; D perhaps matches TRBD1 (6 bases). The germline CDR1 and CDR2 sequences are MDHEN and SYDVKM. The length of the CDR3 is 15 residues. Trimming shortened V by 6 bases and J by 4 bases, and 16 bases separated the two germline ends. CDR3 residues: CASSPGGARGNTIYF. The CDR3 DNA reads as TGTGCCAGCAGCCCCGGGGGGGCTCGAGGAAACACCATATATTTT.

This chain joins TRBV4-3 and TRBJ1-1, with TRBD1 as a possible D gene (5 bases). V was clipped by 4 bases and J by 2 bases, with 20 bases between them. The V gene's germline CDR1 is LGHNA and CDR2 YSLEER. This CDR3 spans 17 amino acids. CDR3 loop: CASSLGLGPGVNTEAFF. As DNA, the CDR3 is TGCGCCAGCAGCCTTGGTCTGGGTCCGGGGGTTAACACTGAAGCTTTCTTT.